The 21 T cell receptor beta chains in this list originate from one sample, sequenced in a study of T-cell reconstitution after alpha-beta-depleted transplantation in children. The TCRbeta library was prepared with unique molecular identifiers. Via MiXCR, TCRdb re-called the PCR reads, giving one row per CDR3 protein. The data show 700,000 to 950,000 distinct CDR3 sequences, about 15% seen once. The material was PBMCs, mostly from graft donor cells, obtained 360 days after TCRalphabeta/CD19-depleted stem cell transplant. Receptors were obtained from a male patient between 5 and 17 years old who had a stem cell transplant for acute lymphoblastic leukemia, so the T cells may come from the graft donor.

There are many counts of this clonotype. The chain recombines TRBV29-1 with TRBJ2-7; 9 nucleotides line up with TRBD2. Germline-derived CDR1 and CDR2 are SQVTM and ANQGSEA. This CDR3 comprises 13 residues. V dropped 6 bases and J dropped 1; count of bases not matched to a gene: 4. The chain's CDR3 is CSVWREGSYEQYF. In DNA, the CDR3 is TGCAGCGTCTGGCGGGAGGGTTCCTACGAGCAGTACTTC.

The chain joins TRBV12-3 or TRBV12-4 to TRBJ2-1; D remains ambiguous. Between the trimmed V and J ends, which lost 3 bases and 9 bases, there was a span of 15 bases. This CDR3 has 14 amino acids. CDR3 nucleotides: TGTGCCAGCAGTTTTGACGCCCCCGGAAGTGAGCAGTTCTTC. Its translation: CASSFDAPGSEQFF.

This clonotype was observed many times. The chain couples TRBV5-1 to TRBJ1-5; D not resolved. V was clipped by 5 bases and J by 2 bases, with 11 bases between them. CDR1 is SGHRS and CDR2 is YFSETQ in the germline V gene. The CDR3 is 14 amino acids. The CDR3 sequence is CASSFMGGNQPQHF. For the CDR3, the DNA is TGCGCCAGCAGTTTCATGGGTGGCAATCAGCCCCAGCATTTT.

The chain couples TRBV27 to TRBJ2-5, with D perhaps matching TRBD2 (5 bases). The germline gives CDR1 MNHEY, CDR2 SMNVEV (reference sequence). The CDR3 loop spans 14 amino acids. Trimming stripped 2 bases from V and 5 bases from J, with 12 bases between. CDR3 protein: CASSLDGSGETQYF. The CDR3 nucleotides read TGTGCCAGCAGTTTAGACGGCTCGGGGGAGACCCAGTACTTC.

The J gene is TRBJ2-5, the V gene TRBV7-9, with D unclear. The CDR3 has 12 residues. In germline, CDR1 is SEHNR, CDR2 FQNEAQ (reference sequence). V was clipped by 3 bases and J by 5 bases, with 7 bases between them. The CDR3 spells CASSFAPETQYF. The CDR3 region has the DNA TGTGCCAGCAGCTTTGCCCCGGAGACCCAGTACTTC.

CDR3 in DNA: TGTGCCAGCAGCTTTGTTGGGGGGACGGCTCCCTACGAGCAGTACTTC. Residues: CASSFVGGTAPYEQYF. This chain uses TRBV7-2 with TRBJ2-7, with a tentative D call TRBD2 (6 bases). The CDR3 is 16 amino acids. Trimming took off 3 bases at V and 2 bases at J, with 17 bases between the two ends. Looked up from germline, CDR1 is SGHTA and CDR2 is FQGNSA. Based on the CDR3 plus reference TRBV7-2 and TRBJ2-7, the full variable domain is GAGVSQSPSNKVTEKGKDVELRCDPISGHTALYWYRQSLGQGLEFLIYFQGNSAPDKSGLPSDRFSAERTGGSVSTLTIQRTQQEDSAVYLCASSFVGGTAPYEQYFGPGTRLTVT.

The rearrangement uses TRBV11-2 and TRBJ2-3; 12 bases match TRBD2. Germline V gene lookup returns CDR1 SGHAT and CDR2 FQNNGV. The length of the CDR3 is 18 residues. V was pared by 4 bases and J by 4 bases, with 12 bases of the junction left unmatched. Here the CDR3 DNA reads TGTGCCAGCAGCTGGACTAGCGGGATCCTTAGGGTTGCAGATACGCAGTATTTT. Encoded protein: CASSWTSGILRVADTQYF.

V gene TRBV10-3 combines with J gene TRBJ2-1, with TRBD2 matching over 9 bases. The CDR3 is 13 amino acids. CDR1 and CDR2 from the germline V gene are ENHRY and SYGVKD. The junction had 2 bases not matched to a gene; V was cut back by 7 bases and J by 4 bases. CDR3 nucleotides: TGTGCCATCACTAGCGGGACTTACAATGAGCAGTTCTTC. Its protein product is CAITSGTYNEQFF.

This clonotype was seen ten or more times. J is TRBJ2-3 and V is TRBV29-1, with unresolved D. V was clipped by 8 bases and J by 0 bases, with 12 bases between them. This CDR3 contains 13 residues. Germline V gene data show CDR1 as SQVTM and CDR2 as ANQGSEA. CDR3 amino acids: CSSQRTSTDTQYF. DNA for the CDR3: TGCAGCTCTCAGCGAACTAGCACAGATACGCAGTATTTT.

The chain combines TRBV5-1 with TRBJ1-5; D call uncertain. Germline V CDR1 and CDR2: SGHRS, YFSETQ. Trimming removed 3 bases from V and 0 bases from J, with 7 bases in between. The CDR3 loop spans 14 amino acids. CDR3 residues: CASSSGPSNQPQHF. The CDR3 region has the DNA TGCGCCAGCAGCTCGGGCCCTAGCAATCAGCCCCAGCATTTT.

The rearrangement joins TRBV29-1 to TRBJ2-7; 8 positions agree with TRBD1. The CDR3 runs to 14 residues. Germline V gives CDR1 SQVTM, CDR2 ANQGSEA. V trimming: 6 bases; J trimming: 7 bases; junction bases outside the gene matches: 14. CDR3 region: CSVLGPGGQEEQYF. Written as DNA, the CDR3 is TGCAGCGTCCTAGGGCCAGGGGGCCAGGAAGAGCAGTACTTC.

The genes are TRBV29-1 and TRBJ1-1; 9 positions agree with TRBD1. With V trimmed by 6 bases and J by 0 bases, 2 bases remained unmatched. The germline V gene has CDR1 SQVTM and CDR2 ANQGSEA. The CDR3 length is 13 residues. CDR3 in amino acids: CSVDRGLNTEAFF. CDR3 in DNA: TGCAGCGTGGACAGGGGCTTGAACACTGAAGCTTTCTTT.

There are a few counts of this clonotype. The chain links TRBV2 to TRBJ2-1, with a possible D match to TRBD2 (5 bases). Germline CDR1 SNHLY, CDR2 FYNNEI. The CDR3 has 15 residues. V was shortened by 6 bases and J by 0 bases, with 12 bases between the two germline ends. CDR3 loop: CASRDSSYSYNEQFF. The CDR3 nucleotides are TGTGCCAGCAGGGACTCTAGTTACTCCTACAATGAGCAGTTCTTC.

This clonotype came up once. The chain recombines TRBV29-1 with TRBJ2-7; D unclear. Germline CDR1 reads SQVTM; CDR2 reads ANQGSEA. V dropped 4 bases and J dropped 2 bases, with 9 bases sitting between them. This CDR3 spans 12 amino acids. CDR3 loop: CSVAASPYEQYF. CDR3 DNA sequence: TGCAGCGTTGCGGCCAGCCCCTACGAGCAGTACTTC.

This clonotype turned up a few times. V is TRBV5-1 and J is TRBJ2-7; 8 nucleotides align to TRBD1. The trim removed 3 bases at V and 2 bases at J, leaving 7 bases unmatched. Germline CDR1 reads SGHRS; CDR2 reads YFSETQ. The CDR3 length is 15 residues. The CDR3 region has the DNA TGCGCCAGCAGCTCGACGACAGGGGTGGCCTACGAGCAGTACTTC. This sequence encodes CASSSTTGVAYEQYF.

The V gene is TRBV29-1, the J gene TRBJ1-2; maybe TRBD1 (6 bases). CDR1 is SQVTM, CDR2 ANQGSEA, per germline. The CDR3 length is 10 residues. The CDR3 DNA sequence: TGCAGTGCAGGGGAGAATGGCTACACCTTC. Protein product: CSAGENGYTF.

The rearrangement joins TRBV12-5 to TRBJ2-1, with D perhaps TRBD2 (7 bases). V lost 6 bases and J 6 bases, leaving 18 bases between the germline ends. Germline V gene data show CDR1 as LGHNT and CDR2 as FRNRAP. The CDR3 is 15 residues long. In DNA, the CDR3 is TGTGCTAGTGGCCCCGAGGGGGGGGGACTCAATGAGCAGTTCTTC. Translated, it gives CASGPEGGGLNEQFF.

V is TRBV4-1 and J is TRBJ1-1; D is uncertain. Germline CDR1 and CDR2: MGHRA and YSYEKL. The germline V and J ends were trimmed by 1 base and 6 bases, with 18 bases remaining between them. The CDR3 is 16 amino acids. This chain's CDR3 is CASSQGVGRSFPEAFF. The CDR3 coding sequence is TGCGCCAGCAGCCAAGGTGTAGGCAGGTCGTTCCCTGAAGCTTTCTTT.

The chain employs TRBV4-1 and TRBJ1-5; 7 bases line up with TRBD1. V was clipped by 2 bases and J by 4 bases; unmatched bases: 5. The CDR3 covers 15 residues. Germline assignment: CDR1 MGHRA and CDR2 YSYEKL. Written as DNA, the CDR3 is TGCGCCAGCAGCCAATACCGGGACAGTAATCAGCCCCAGCATTTT. Its protein is CASSQYRDSNQPQHF.

In this sample, this clonotype turned up a few times. The CDR3 spells CASSFPQGVYNEQFF. In DNA, the CDR3 is TGTGCCAGCAGTTTCCCCCAGGGGGTGTACAATGAGCAGTTCTTC. This chain joins TRBV12-3 or TRBV12-4 and TRBJ2-1; TRBD1 matches at 7 bases. The CDR3 runs 15 residues. After removal of 3 bases from V and 4 bases from J, the junction contained 6 bases not matched to a gene.

This clonotype was observed many times. The CDR3 loop reads CASSLYRLAGDNEQFF. The CDR3, as DNA: TGTGCCAGCAGTCTCTACCGACTAGCGGGAGACAATGAGCAGTTCTTC. V usage is TRBV12-3 or TRBV12-4 and J usage is TRBJ2-1, with 12 bases fitting TRBD2. The V gene end was trimmed by 5 bases and the J gene end by 5 bases; junction bases not matched to a gene: 7. This CDR3 region has 16 residues.